The entry that follows covers one TCR beta chain sequence. This clonotype was observed a few times. Its antigen has not been determined. There are no base qualities to consult, and no much larger clone falls within one base. The data are from a study of blood T cells in healthy people across ages (dated by TCRdb to between 2015 and 2016). As for the study more broadly: Template switching captured roughly one uniquely barcoded TCR beta cDNA molecule per two T cells in model experiments. To track age-related changes in TCR beta repertoire diversity, the study relied on deep sequencing normalized with unique cDNA molecular identifiers. The donors were divided into four age groups: young (average around 16 years), middle-aged (about 41), aged (about 56) and long-lived (about 79). To avoid experimental bias, donors of different ages were spread randomly across the sequencing lanes. The study analyzed two additional independent replicas of 1 million unique cDNA reads from the same blood draw for two donors, one aged 18 to 30 and one aged 80 or older.

Broader findings and caveats from the paper: As age increased, observed TCR beta diversity per million T cells dropped in a roughly linear way, and a significant reduction was already evident by age 40. Because profiling used bulk unsorted PBMCs, naive and antigen-experienced compartments could not be compared conclusively. Because the CMV infection status of the donors was unknown, age-related changes in expanded clonotypes may potentially have been confounded. Compared with the aged group, the long-lived group had more naive CD4+ T cells, fewer expanded clones and increased TCR diversity, suggesting age selection. There was a strong correlation between observed TCR beta diversity and the percentage of naive T cells measured by flow cytometry. Estimates of total diversity based on one million sequenced T cells were considered lower bounds and underestimates.

The germline V gene encodes CDR1 MDHEN and CDR2 SYDVKM. Trimming removed 3 bases from V and 6 bases from J, leaving 11 bases between the germline ends. The CDR3 holds 13 amino acids from the cysteine to the phenylalanine. Left in the record is the CDR3 DNA by itself, 39 bases read in frame from the first base. The library came from 5' RACE. Reads for this sample came from an Illumina HiSeq 2500. A second PCR of about 7 to 12 cycles was run with a J-beta primer mix and a sample-barcoded 5' primer. Each TCR beta cDNA molecule received a unique molecular identifier from a template-switch 5' adaptor carrying 12 random nucleotides. At least 2.5 million CDR3-containing paired-end reads were obtained from each sample. The Mint cDNA synthesis kit, primed by a TRBC-specific oligonucleotide, was used to synthesize first-strand cDNA from all RNA. After uracil-DNA glycosylase treatment, a first 18-cycle PCR used universal primers M1SS and BC2_uni_R on all cDNA. For the original study's pipeline: Each sample was normalized by randomly selecting 1 million high-quality reads, each carrying a distinct molecular identifier. Reads sharing molecular identifiers were discarded rather than binned into consensus sequences. MiTCR, with a Q25 quality threshold and the strictest error-elimination algorithm, was used for CDR3 identification, clonotype clustering and error correction. A nonparametric unseen species model with Euler transformation was used to estimate lower-bound total TCR beta diversity. TCRdb's own reprocessing of the public reads used fastp at Q25 and MiXCR and kept productive beta chains. Identical CDR3 proteins give one entry, which carries the most common genes and DNA. The V and J calls were not made by the authors but by TCRdb's processing. The sample table records about 940,000 distinct CDR3 sequences; about 48% of these occur just once. The ten largest clones represent under 15% of the sample.

The donors were roughly 38 Caucasian individuals from Russia, aged 6 to 90 years, who were systemically healthy. About 9.8 milliliters of peripheral blood were drawn from each donor into EDTA-treated Vacutainer tubes. PBMCs were isolated by Ficoll-Paque density-gradient centrifugation, with at least 7 million obtained per sample. Trizol reagent was used to extract total RNA from PBMCs, with at least 5 micrograms per sample. The percentages of naive CD45RAhigh/CD27high T cells were determined by flow cytometry on a PBMC aliquot from every donor. Sequencing was performed on blood. The V and J genes are TRBV28 and TRBJ2-5, with no D gene named confidently. This clonotype was sampled from a man aged 25-45 years in good health. CDR3 region: CASSLELGQTQYF. The sequenced DNA is TGTGCCAGCAGTTTGGAGCTAGGGCAGACCCAGTACTTC.